This T cell receptor (beta chain) was recorded in a study of blood T cell repertoires in COVID-19. Trimming shortened V by 4 bases and J by 1 base, and 13 bases separated the two germline ends. The germline V gene has CDR1 SGHAT and CDR2 FQNNGV. The CDR3 totals 15 residues. This clone was counted once. Profiled with immunoSEQ multiplex PCR; TCRdb holds only in-frame clones, not every one. The sample lists approximately 26,000 clones, roughly 89% occurring once. V and J are TRBV11-2 and TRBJ2-5; unclear D gene. The origin of this receptor is a woman aged 55-69 years with active COVID-19. Sequences were obtained from peripheral blood. The CDR3: CASSYPPQFQETQYF. Written as DNA, the CDR3 is TGTGCCAGCAGCTATCCCCCACAGTTCCAAGAGACCCAGTACTTC.